This entry features one T cell receptor beta chain sequence. Its antigen is not yet known. Qualities for individual bases were not recorded, and no much larger clone is one base off. Each collaborating institution followed its own protocols to collect whole blood in K2EDTA tubes. Collaborator samples were shipped for TCRbeta analysis as frozen whole blood, isolated PBMCs, or DNA extracted from either sample type. V gives up 2 bases and J gives up 4 bases, and the segment between their germline ends measures 9 bases. The CDR3 numbers 14 residues from cysteine through phenylalanine. The read is trimmed to its CDR3 DNA, 42 bases read in frame from base 1. From a lookup of the germline V gene, CDR1 and CDR2 are MDHEN and SYDVKM. TCRbeta CDR3 regions were amplified from genomic DNA by means of the immunoSEQ Assay, a bias-controlled multiplex PCR. Per the authors' processing: Nucleated cell counts per sample were estimated from amplification of reference gene primers within the assay. To quantify the absolute abundance of each unique TCRbeta CDR3 rearrangement, sequence reads were collapsed and filtered. For each sample, productive Simpson clonality was calculated as the square root of Simpson's diversity index over productive rearrangements. As stored in TCRdb, this immuneACCESS dataset retains in-frame rearrangements with V and J assigned. A fraction of the clones does not appear; measured against another copy, unresolved V genes explain less than half of the discrepancy, and the remainder lacks a known reason. For V, J and clone size, that table is used; D and trimming come from the DNA. In all, the sample holds 30,000 or so clones, and 68% of those were seen once. The biggest ten clones account for about 17% of the sample.

This record comes from a study of blood T cell repertoires in COVID-19 (TCRdb year 2020). In the study overall: Samples from collaborators originated in the United States, Italy and Spain and spanned both the acute and convalescent phases of COVID-19. The prospective study material was composed of cDNA or gDNA derived from T cells, B-cell-depleted T cells, or PBMCs. Deeply sampled blood TCRbeta repertoires from subjects exposed to, actively infected with, or recovered from COVID-19 were included in the dataset. The repertoires were made available in a free public database intended to serve as a resource for research on the immune response to SARS-CoV-2. The samples were drawn from the first 160 participants of the ongoing ImmuneRACE study and from 1,254 subjects provided by 6 global collaborators. Sample metadata almost always included a de-identified subject ID, COVID-19 status, age in years and sex. Where available, HLA class I and class II types were taken from metadata supplied by the sample provider and were not determined by assay-based typing.

Overall study outcomes, separate from this receptor: Clinical and demographic metadata were provided uncurated, with the amount varying by source and participant.

Sequencing was carried out using peripheral blood. The rearranged chain carries TRBV28 and TRBJ1-5, with the D gene not confidently named. The TCR was taken from a human donor in a cohort sampled during active COVID-19. The CDR3 region has the sequence CASSLVQHNQPQHF. DNA sequence: TGTGCCAGCAGTTTAGTACAGCATAATCAGCCCCAGCATTTT. The full variable domain, with segments outside the CDR3 supplied by the reference TRBV28 and TRBJ1-5 proteins, appears as DVKVTQSSRYLVKRTGEKVFLECVQDMDHENMFWYRQDPGLGLRLIYFSYDVKMKEKGDIPEGYSVSREKKERFSLILESASTNQTSMYLCASSLVQHNQPQHFGDGTRLSIL.